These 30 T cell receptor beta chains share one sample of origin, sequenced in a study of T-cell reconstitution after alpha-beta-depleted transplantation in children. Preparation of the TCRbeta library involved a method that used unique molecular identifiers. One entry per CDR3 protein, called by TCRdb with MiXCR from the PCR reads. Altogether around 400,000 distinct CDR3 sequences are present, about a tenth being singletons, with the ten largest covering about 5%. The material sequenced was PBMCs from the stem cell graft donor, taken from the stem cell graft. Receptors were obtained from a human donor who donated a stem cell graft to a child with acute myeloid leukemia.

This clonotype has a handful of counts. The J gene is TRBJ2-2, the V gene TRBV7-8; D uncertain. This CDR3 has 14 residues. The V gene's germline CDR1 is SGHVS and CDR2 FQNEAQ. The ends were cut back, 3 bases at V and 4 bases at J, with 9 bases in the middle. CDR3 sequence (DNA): TGTGCCAGCAGCTTTCCCTGGGGCACCGGGGAGCTGTTTTTT. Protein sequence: CASSFPWGTGELFF.

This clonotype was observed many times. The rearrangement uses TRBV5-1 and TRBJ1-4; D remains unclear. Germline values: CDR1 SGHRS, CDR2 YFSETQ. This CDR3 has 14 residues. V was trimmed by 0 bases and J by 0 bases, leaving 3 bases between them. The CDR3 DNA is TGCGCCAGCAGCTTGGGGGCAACTAATGAAAAACTGTTTTTT. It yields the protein CASSLGATNEKLFF.

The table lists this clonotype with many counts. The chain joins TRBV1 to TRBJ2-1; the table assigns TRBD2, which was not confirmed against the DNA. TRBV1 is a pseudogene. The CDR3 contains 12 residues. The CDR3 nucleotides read TGCACCAGCAGCCAAGAGGCTAGCGAGCAGTTCTTC. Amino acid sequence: CTSSQEASEQFF.

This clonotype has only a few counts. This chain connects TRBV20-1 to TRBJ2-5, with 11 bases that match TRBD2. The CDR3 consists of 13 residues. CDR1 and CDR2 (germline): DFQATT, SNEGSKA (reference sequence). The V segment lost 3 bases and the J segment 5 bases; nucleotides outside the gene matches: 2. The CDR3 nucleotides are TGCAGTGCTAGTGCTAGCGGGAGGGAGACCCAGTACTTC. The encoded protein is CSASASGRETQYF.

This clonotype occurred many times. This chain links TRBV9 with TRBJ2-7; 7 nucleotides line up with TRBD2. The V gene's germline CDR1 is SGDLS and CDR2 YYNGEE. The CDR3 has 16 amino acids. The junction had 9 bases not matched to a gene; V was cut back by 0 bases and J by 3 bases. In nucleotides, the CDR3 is TGTGCCAGCAGCGTAGACGCTAGCGGAGGAATCTACGAGCAGTACTTC. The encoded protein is CASSVDASGGIYEQYF.

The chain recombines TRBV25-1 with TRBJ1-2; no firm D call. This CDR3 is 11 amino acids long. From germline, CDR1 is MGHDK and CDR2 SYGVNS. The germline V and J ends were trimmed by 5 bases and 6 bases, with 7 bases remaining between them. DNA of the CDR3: TGTGCCAGCAGTCTACTGGATGGCTACACCTTC. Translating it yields CASSLLDGYTF.

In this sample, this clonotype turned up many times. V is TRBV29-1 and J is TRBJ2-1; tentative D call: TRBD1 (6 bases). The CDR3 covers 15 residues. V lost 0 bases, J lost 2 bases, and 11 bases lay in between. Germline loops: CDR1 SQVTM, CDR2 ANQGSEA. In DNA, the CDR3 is TGCAGCGTTGAAGACAGGGGCCTCCCCTACAATGAGCAGTTCTTC. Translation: CSVEDRGLPYNEQFF.

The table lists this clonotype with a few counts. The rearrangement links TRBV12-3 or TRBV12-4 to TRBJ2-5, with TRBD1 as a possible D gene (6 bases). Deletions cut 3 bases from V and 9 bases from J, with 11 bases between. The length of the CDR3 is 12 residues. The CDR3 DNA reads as TGTGCCAGCAGTTTTCTCAAGGGGGCCCAGTACTTC. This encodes CASSFLKGAQYF.

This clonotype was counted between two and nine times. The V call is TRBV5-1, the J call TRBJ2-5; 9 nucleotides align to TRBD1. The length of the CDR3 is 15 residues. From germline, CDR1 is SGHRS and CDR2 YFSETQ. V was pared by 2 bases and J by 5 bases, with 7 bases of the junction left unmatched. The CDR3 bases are TGCGCCAGCAGCTTAGGACAGGGGAGCTTCGAGACCCAGTACTTC. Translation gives CASSLGQGSFETQYF.

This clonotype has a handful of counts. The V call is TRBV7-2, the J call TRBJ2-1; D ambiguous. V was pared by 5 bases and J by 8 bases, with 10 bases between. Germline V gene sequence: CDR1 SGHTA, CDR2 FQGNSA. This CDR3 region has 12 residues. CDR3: CASSPVGDEQFF. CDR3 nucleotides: TGTGCCAGCAGCCCGGTAGGCGATGAGCAGTTCTTC.

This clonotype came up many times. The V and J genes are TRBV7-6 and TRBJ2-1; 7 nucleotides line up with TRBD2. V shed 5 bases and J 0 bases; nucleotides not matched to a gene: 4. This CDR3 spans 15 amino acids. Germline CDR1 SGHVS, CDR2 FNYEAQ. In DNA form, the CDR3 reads TGTGCCAGCAGCACGCGGGGGAGCTCCTACAATGAGCAGTTCTTC. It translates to CASSTRGSSYNEQFF.

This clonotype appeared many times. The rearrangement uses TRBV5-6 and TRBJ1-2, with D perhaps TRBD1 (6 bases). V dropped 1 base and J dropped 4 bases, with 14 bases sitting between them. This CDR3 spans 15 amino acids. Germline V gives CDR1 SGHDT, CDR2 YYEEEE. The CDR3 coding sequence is TGTGCCAGCAGCTTGAACCCCGGACAGCTCTATGGCTACACCTTC. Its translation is CASSLNPGQLYGYTF.

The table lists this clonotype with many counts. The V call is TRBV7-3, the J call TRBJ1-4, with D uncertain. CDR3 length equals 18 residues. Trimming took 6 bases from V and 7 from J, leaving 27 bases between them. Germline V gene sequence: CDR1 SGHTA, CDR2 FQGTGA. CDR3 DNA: TGTGCCAGCAGTTTCCCGGTGTCCCCTCGGAGGTTGAGTGAAAAACTGTTTTTT. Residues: CASSFPVSPRRLSEKLFF.

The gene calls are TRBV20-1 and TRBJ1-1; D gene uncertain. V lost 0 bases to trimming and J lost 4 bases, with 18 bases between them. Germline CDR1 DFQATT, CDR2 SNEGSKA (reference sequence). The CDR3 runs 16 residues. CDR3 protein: CSARDYTMGAVTEAFF. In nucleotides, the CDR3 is TGCAGTGCTAGAGATTATACAATGGGCGCGGTCACTGAAGCTTTCTTT.

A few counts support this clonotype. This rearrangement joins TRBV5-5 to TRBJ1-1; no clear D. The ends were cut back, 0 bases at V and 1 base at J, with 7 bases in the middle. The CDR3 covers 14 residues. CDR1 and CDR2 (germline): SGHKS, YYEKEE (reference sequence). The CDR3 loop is CASSLVGWNTEAFF. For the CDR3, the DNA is TGTGCCAGCAGCTTGGTGGGGTGGAACACTGAAGCTTTCTTT.

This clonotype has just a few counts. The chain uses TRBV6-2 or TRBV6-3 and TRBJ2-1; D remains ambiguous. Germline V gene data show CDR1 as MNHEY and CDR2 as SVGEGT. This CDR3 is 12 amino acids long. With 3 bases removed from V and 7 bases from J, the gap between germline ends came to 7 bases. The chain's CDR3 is CASSYDVNEQFF. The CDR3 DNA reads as TGTGCCAGCAGTTATGATGTGAATGAGCAGTTCTTC.

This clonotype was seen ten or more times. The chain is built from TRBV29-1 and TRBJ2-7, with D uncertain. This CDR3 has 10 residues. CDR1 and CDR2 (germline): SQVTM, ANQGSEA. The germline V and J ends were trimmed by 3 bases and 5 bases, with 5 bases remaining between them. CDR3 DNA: TGCAGCGTTGAGGTGGACGAGCAGTACTTC. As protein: CSVEVDEQYF.

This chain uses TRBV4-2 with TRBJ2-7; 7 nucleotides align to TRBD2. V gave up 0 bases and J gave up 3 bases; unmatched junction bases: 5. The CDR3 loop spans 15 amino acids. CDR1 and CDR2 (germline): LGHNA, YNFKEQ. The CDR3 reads CASSQDGASGYEQYF. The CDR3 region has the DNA TGTGCCAGCAGCCAAGATGGGGCTAGCGGCTACGAGCAGTACTTC.

The CDR3 here is CSVEGVLGTQYF. In nucleotides, the CDR3 is TGCAGCGTTGAGGGGGTCTTGGGGACCCAGTACTTC. The V and J genes are TRBV29-1 and TRBJ2-5; D might be TRBD1 or TRBD2, each matching 5 bases. CDR3 length: 12 residues. With 3 bases removed from V and 7 bases from J, the gap between germline ends came to 12 bases. Germline assignment: CDR1 SQVTM and CDR2 ANQGSEA.

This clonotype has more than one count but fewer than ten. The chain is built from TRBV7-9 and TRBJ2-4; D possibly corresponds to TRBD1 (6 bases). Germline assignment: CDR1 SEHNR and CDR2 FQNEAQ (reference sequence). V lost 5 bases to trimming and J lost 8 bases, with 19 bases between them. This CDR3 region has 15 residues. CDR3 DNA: TGTGCCAGCAGCACCTTACAGGGTCGTGTGGACATTCAGTACTTC. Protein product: CASSTLQGRVDIQYF. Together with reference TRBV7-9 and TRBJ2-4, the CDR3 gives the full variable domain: DTGVSQNPRHKITKRGQNVTFRCDPISEHNRLYWYRQTLGQGPEFLTYFQNEAQLEKSRLLSDRFSAERPKGSFSTLEIQRTEQGDSAMYLCASSTLQGRVDIQYFGAGTRLSVL.

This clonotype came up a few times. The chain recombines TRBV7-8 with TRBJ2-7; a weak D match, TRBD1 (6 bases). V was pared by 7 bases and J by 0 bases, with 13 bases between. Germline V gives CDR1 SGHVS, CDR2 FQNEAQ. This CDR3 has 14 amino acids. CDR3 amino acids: CASTRTELSYEQYF. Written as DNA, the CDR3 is TGTGCCAGCACCCGGACAGAGCTCTCCTACGAGCAGTACTTC.

CDR3: CSVDMGTGREKLFF. As DNA, the CDR3 is TGCAGCGTTGATATGGGGACAGGGAGGGAAAAACTGTTTTTT. The chain is built from TRBV29-1 and TRBJ1-4; 9 bases are a match to TRBD1. The ends lost 3 bases at V and 8 bases at J; junction bases unmatched: 7. Per the germline V gene, CDR1 is SQVTM and CDR2 is ANQGSEA. This CDR3 is 14 amino acids long.

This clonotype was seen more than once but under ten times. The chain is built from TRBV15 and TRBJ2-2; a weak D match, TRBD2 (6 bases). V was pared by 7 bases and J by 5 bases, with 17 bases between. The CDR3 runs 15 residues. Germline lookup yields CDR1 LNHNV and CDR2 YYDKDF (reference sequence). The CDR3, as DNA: TGTGCCACCACCGCAGGGAGGTTGGGGACCGGGGAGCTGTTTTTT. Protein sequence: CATTAGRLGTGELFF.

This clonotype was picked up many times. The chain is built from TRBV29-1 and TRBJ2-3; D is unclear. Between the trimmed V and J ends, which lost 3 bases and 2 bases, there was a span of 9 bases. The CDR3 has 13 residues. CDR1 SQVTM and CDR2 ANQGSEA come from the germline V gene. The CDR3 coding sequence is TGCAGCGTTGATGTCGACAACACAGATACGCAGTATTTT. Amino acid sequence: CSVDVDNTDTQYF.

This CDR3 is CASSEVLAGTYEQYF. CDR3 nucleotide sequence: TGTGCCAGCAGTGAAGTACTAGCGGGGACCTACGAGCAGTACTTC. V is TRBV6-1 and J is TRBJ2-7; TRBD2 matches at 10 bases. V was pared by 1 base and J by 2 bases, with 2 bases of the junction left unmatched. Germline CDR1 and CDR2: MNHNS and SASEGT. The CDR3 has 15 residues.

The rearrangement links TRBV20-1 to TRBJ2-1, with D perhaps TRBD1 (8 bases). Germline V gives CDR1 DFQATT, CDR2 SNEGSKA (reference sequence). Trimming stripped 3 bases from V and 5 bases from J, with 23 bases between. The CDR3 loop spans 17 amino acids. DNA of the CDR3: TGCAGTGCTAGCCCCCCCCGGACAGGGACTACAAACAATGAGCAGTTCTTC. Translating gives CSASPPRTGTTNNEQFF.

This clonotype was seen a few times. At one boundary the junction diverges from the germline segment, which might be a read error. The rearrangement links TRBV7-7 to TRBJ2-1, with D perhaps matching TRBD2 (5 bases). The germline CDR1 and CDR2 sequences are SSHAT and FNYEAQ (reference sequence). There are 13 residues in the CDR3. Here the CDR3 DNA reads TGTGCTAGCAGCCCAGAGGCGGGCAATGAGCAGTTCTTC. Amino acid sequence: CASSPEAGNEQFF.

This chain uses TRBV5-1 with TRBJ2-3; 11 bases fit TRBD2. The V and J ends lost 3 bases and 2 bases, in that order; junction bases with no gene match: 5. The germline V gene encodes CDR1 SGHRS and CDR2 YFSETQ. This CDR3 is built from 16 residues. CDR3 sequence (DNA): TGCGCCAGCAGCTGGGGGACTAGCGGATCCACAGATACGCAGTATTTT. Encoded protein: CASSWGTSGSTDTQYF.

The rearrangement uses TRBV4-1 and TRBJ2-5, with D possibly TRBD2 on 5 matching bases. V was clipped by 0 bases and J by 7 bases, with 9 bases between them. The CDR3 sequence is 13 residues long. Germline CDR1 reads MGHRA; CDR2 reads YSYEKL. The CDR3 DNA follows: TGCGCCAGCAGCCAAGACCCGGCGGGGACCCAGTACTTC. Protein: CASSQDPAGTQYF.

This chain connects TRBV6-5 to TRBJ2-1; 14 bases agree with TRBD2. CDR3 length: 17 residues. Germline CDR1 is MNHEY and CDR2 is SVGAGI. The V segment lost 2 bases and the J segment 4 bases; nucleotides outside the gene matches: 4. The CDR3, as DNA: TGTGCCAGCAGTTACACCGGACTAGCGGGGGGTTACAATGAGCAGTTCTTC. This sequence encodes CASSYTGLAGGYNEQFF.